This T cell receptor (beta chain) was sequenced in a study of T-cell reconstitution after alpha-beta-depleted transplantation in children. Study conclusions and caveats: T cells produced anew were the main source of T-cell counts and diversity one year after transplant. Reports say that about two months after transplant, the alpha-beta T cells came out of several hundred graft clones that had expanded.

Preparation of the TCRbeta library involved a method that used unique molecular identifiers. TCRdb redid the calling of the PCR reads with MiXCR, one entry per CDR3 protein. The data contain about 400,000 distinct CDR3 sequences, roughly 17% of them singletons. Germline V gives CDR1 DFQATT, CDR2 SNEGSKA (reference sequence). V was pared by 3 bases and J by 4 bases, with 13 bases between. The CDR3 runs 13 residues. As regards this clonotype: Antigen specificity is unknown.

This chain uses TRBV20-1 with TRBJ2-7; no clear D gene. The sample here was PBMCs, mostly from graft donor cells, taken 360 days after TCRalphabeta/CD19-depleted stem cell transplant. The clonotype originates from a boy under two years old who had a stem cell transplant for Wiskott-Aldrich syndrome, so the T cells may come from the graft donor. The CDR3 reads CSASGSSPYEQYF. CDR3 in DNA: TGCAGTGCTAGTGGGTCGAGTCCTTACGAGCAGTACTTC.